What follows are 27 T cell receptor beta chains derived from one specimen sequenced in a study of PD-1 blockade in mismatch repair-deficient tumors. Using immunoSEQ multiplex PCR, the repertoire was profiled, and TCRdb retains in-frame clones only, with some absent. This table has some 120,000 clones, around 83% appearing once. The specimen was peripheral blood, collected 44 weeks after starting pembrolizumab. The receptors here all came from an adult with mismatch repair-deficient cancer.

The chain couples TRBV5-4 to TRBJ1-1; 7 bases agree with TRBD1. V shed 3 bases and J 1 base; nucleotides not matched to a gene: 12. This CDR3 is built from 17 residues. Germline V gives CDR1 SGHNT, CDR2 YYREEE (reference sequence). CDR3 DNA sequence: TGTGCCAGCAGCTCCAGACAGGGCCGGGGTGCGAACACTGAAGCTTTCTTT. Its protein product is CASSSRQGRGANTEAFF. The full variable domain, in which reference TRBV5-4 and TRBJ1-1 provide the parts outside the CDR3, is ETGVTQSPTHLIKTRGQQVTLRCSSQSGHNTVSWYQQALGQGPQFIFQYYREEENGRGNFPPRFSGLQFPNYSSELNVNALELDDSALYLCASSSRQGRGANTEAFFGQGTRLTVV.

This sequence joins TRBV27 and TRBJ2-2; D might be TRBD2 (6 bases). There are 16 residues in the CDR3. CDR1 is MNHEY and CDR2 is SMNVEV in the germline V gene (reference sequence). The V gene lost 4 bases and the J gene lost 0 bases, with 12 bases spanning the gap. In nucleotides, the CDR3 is TGTGCCAGCAGTTCAAGACTAGTTGCGAACACCGGGGAGCTGTTTTTT. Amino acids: CASSSRLVANTGELFF.

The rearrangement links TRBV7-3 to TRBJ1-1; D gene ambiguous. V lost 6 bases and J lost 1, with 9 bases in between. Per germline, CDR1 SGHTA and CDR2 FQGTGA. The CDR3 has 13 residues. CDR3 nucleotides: TGTGCCAGCAGTCGAAGTCCGAACACTGAAGCTTTCTTT. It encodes CASSRSPNTEAFF. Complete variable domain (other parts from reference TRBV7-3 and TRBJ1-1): GAGVSQTPSNKVTEKGKYVELRCDPISGHTALYWYRQSLGQGPEFLIYFQGTGAADDSGLPNDRFFAVRPEGSVSTLKIQRTERGDSAVYLCASSRSPNTEAFFGQGTRLTVV.

DNA of the CDR3: TGCGCCAGCAGCTTGTTATCGGGCAGCTTCTACGAGCAGTACTTC. It translates to CASSLLSGSFYEQYF. The chain is built from TRBV5-1 and TRBJ2-7; D ambiguous. The CDR3 has 15 residues. Trimming took off 1 base at V and 3 bases at J, with 14 bases between the two ends. Germline-derived CDR1 and CDR2 are SGHRS and YFSETQ.

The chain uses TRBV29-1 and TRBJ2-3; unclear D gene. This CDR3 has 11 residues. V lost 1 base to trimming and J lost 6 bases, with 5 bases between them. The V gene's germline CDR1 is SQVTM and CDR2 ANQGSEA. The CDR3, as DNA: TGCAGCGTTGAAGTGGGGGATACGCAGTATTTT. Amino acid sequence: CSVEVGDTQYF.

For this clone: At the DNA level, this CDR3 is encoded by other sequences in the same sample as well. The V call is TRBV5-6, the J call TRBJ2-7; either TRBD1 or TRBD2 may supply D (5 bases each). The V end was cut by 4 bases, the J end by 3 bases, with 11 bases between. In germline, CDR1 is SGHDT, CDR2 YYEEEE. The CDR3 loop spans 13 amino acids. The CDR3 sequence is CASSLGTGYEQYF. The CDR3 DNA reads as TGTGCCAGCAGCCTCGGGACGGGCTACGAGCAGTACTTC. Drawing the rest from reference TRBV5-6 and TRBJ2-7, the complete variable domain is DAGVTQSPTHLIKTRGQQVTLRCSPKSGHDTVSWYQQALGQGPQFIFQYYEEEERQRGNFPDRFSGHQFPNYSSELNVNALLLGDSALYLCASSLGTGYEQYFGPGTRLTVT.

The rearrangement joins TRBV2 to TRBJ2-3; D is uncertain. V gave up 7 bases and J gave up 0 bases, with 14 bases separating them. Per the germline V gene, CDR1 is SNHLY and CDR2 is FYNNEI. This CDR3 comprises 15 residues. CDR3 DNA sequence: TGTGCCAGCACCGAGCAGGCGTTTAGCACAGATACGCAGTATTTT. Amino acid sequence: CASTEQAFSTDTQYF.

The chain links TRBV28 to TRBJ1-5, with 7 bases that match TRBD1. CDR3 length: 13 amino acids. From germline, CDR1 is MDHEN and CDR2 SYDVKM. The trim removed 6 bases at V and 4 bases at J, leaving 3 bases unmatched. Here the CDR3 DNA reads TGTGCCAGCAGACAGGGGTGGAATCAGCCCCAGCATTTT. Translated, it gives CASRQGWNQPQHF.

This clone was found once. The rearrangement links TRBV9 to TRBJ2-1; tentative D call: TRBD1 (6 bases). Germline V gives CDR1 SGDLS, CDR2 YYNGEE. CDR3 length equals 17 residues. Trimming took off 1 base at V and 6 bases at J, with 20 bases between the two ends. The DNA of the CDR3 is TGTGCCAGCAGCGTACACAGGGTACCACACGTGGGCAATGAGCAGTTCTTC. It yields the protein CASSVHRVPHVGNEQFF.

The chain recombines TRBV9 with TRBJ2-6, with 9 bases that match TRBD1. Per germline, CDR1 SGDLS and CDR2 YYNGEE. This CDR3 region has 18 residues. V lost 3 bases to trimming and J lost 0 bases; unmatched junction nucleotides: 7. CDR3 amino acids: CASSEGTGIYSGANVLTF. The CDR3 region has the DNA TGTGCCAGCAGCGAAGGGACAGGGATCTACTCTGGGGCCAACGTCCTGACTTTC.

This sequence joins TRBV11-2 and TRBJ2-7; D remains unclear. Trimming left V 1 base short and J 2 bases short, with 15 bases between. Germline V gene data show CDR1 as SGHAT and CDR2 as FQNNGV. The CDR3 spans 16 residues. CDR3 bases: TGTGCCAGCAGCTTAGTCAGCTGTCTGAAACCCTACGAGCAGTACTTC. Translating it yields CASSLVSCLKPYEQYF. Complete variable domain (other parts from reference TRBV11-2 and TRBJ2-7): EAGVAQSPRYKIIEKRQSVAFWCNPISGHATLYWYQQILGQGPKLLIQFQNNGVVDDSQLPKDRFSAERLKGVDSTLKIQPAKLEDSAVYLCASSLVSCLKPYEQYFGPGTRLTVT.

In nucleotides, the CDR3 is TGTGCCTGGACGGCAGGGACCCACACTGAAGCTTTCTTT. Its protein product is CAWTAGTHTEAFF. This rearrangement joins TRBV30 to TRBJ1-1; D perhaps matches TRBD1 (5 bases). The CDR3 has 13 amino acids. The germline gives CDR1 GTSNPN, CDR2 SVGIG (reference sequence). Trimming stripped 4 bases from V and 3 bases from J, with 12 bases between.

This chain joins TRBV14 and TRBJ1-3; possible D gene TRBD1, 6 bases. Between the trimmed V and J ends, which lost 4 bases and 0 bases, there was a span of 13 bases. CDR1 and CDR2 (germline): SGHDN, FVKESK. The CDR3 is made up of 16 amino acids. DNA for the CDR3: TGTGCCAGCAGCCTTGTCGGGGGCGCCTCTGGAAACACCATATATTTT. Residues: CASSLVGGASGNTIYF.

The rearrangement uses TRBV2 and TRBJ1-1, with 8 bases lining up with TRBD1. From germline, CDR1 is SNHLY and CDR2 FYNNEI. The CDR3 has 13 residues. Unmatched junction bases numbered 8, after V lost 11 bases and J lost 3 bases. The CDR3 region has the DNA TGTGCCGGGGGAGGACAGGGATACACTGAAGCTTTCTTT. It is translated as CAGGGQGYTEAFF.

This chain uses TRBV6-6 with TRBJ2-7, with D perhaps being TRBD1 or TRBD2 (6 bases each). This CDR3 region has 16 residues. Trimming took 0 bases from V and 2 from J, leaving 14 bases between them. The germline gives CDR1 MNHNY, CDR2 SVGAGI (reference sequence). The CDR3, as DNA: TGTGCCAGCAGTTACTCGGGCGGGACATCACCCTACGAGCAGTACTTC. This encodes CASSYSGGTSPYEQYF.

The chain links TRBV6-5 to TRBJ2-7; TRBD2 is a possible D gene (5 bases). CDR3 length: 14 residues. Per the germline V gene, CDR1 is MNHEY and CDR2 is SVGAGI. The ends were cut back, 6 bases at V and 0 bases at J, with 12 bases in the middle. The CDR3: CASRISVSSYEQYF. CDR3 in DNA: TGTGCCAGCAGGATTAGCGTTAGCTCCTACGAGCAGTACTTC.

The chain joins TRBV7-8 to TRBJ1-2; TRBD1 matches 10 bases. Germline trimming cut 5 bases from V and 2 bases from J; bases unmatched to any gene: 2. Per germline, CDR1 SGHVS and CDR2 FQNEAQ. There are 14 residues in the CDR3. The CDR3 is CASSRTGGNYGYTF. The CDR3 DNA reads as TGTGCCAGCAGCCGGACAGGGGGGAACTATGGCTACACCTTC.

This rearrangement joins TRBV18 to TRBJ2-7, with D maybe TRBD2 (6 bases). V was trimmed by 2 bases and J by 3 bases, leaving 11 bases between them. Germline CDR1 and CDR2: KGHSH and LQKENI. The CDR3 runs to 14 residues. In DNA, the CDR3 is TGTGCCAGCTCACCATCGGGACTTGTCTACGAGCAGTACTTC. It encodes CASSPSGLVYEQYF.

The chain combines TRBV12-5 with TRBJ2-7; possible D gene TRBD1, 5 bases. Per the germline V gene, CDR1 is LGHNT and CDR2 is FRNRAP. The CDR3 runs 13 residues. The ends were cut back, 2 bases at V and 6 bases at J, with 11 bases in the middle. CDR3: CASGLWGLSEQYF. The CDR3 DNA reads TGTGCTAGTGGTTTGTGGGGCCTGAGCGAGCAGTACTTC.

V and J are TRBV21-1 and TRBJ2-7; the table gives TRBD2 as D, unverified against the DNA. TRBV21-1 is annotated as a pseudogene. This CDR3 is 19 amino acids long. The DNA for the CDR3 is TGTGCCAGCAGCAAAGCTCTAGCGGGAGGGCCGAACTTGGGGTACGAGCAGTACTTC. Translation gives CASSKALAGGPNLGYEQYF.

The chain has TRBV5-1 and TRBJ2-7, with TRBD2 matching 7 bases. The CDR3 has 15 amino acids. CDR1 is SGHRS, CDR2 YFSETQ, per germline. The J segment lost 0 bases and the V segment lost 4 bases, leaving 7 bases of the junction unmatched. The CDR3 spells CASSQGTIFSYEQYF. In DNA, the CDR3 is TGCGCCAGCAGCCAAGGGACTATATTCTCCTACGAGCAGTACTTC.

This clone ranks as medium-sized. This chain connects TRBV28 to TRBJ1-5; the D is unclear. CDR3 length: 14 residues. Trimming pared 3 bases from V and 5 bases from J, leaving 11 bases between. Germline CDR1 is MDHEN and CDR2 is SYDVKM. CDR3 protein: CASSFLLSDQPQHF. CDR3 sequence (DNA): TGTGCCAGCAGTTTCCTACTGTCGGATCAGCCCCAGCATTTT.

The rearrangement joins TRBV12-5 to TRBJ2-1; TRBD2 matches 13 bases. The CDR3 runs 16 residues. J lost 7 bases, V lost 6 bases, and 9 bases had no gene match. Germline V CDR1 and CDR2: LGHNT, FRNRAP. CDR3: CASGTTGLAGVNEQFF. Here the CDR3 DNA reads TGTGCTAGTGGCACGACCGGACTAGCGGGAGTAAATGAGCAGTTCTTC.

CDR3 in amino acids: CATSGGGGQYSYNEQFF. The CDR3, as DNA: TGTGCCACATCTGGCGGAGGGGGGCAGTACTCCTACAATGAGCAGTTCTTC. This chain connects TRBV19 to TRBJ2-1; D may be TRBD1 or TRBD2 (6 bases each). From germline, CDR1 is LNHDA and CDR2 SQIVND (reference sequence). The length of the CDR3 is 17 residues. Trimming pared 10 bases from V and 0 bases from J, leaving 22 bases between.

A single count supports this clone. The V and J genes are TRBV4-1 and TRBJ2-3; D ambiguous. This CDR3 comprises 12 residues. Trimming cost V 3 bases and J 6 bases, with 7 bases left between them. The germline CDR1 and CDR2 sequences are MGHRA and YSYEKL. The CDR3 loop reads CASSHLADTQYF. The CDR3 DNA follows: TGCGCCAGCAGCCACCTCGCTGATACGCAGTATTTT.

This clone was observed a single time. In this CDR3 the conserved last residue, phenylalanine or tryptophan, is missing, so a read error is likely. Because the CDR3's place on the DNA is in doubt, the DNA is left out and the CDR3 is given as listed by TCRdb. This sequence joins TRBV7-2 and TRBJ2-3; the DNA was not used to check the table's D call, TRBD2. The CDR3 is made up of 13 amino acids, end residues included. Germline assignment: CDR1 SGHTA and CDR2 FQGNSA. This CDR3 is CASSQTSSPRYNI.

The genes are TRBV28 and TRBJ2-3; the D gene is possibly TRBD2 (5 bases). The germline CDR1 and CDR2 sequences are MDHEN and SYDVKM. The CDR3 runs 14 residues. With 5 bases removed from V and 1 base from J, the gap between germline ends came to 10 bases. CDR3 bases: TGTGCCAGCAGTATTGGACTCCGCACAGATACGCAGTATTTT. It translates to CASSIGLRTDTQYF.